This T cell receptor beta chain originates from a study of early T cells in non-severe SARS-CoV-2 infection. Study context: RNA in bulk from unsorted whole blood was sequenced, and chains were unpaired.

Germline loops: CDR1 SQVTM, CDR2 ANQGSEA. The CDR3 contains 12 residues. Trimming took 7 bases from V and 6 from J; bases not matched to a gene: 6. The TCR library protocol was used to attach unique molecular identifiers. These identifiers were attached to individual cDNA molecules. TCRdb reprocessed the 5' RACE reads via MiXCR and lists one record per CDR3 protein. Counted here are about 28,000 distinct CDR3 sequences, 4.6% occurring once; the ten biggest clones make up around 5.9%. The clonotype was recovered from an adult who was a healthcare worker with PCR-confirmed SARS-CoV-2 infection or an uninfected control (not recorded which). The J gene is TRBJ2-7, the V gene TRBV29-1; TRBD1 matches 10 bases. Here the sequenced sample was whole blood, taken at baseline. CDR3 bases: TGCAGCGGCGGGACAGGGGATGGCGAGCAGTACTTC. Translated, it gives CSGGTGDGEQYF.